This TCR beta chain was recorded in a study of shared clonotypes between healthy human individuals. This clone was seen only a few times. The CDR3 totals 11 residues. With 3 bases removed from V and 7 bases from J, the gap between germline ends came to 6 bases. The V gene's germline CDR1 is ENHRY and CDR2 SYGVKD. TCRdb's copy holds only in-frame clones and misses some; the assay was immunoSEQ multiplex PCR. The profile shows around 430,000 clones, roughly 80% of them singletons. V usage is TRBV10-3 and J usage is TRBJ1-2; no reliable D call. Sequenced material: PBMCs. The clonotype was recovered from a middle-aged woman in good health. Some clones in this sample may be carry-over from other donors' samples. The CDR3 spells CAISDGFGYTF. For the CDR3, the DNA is TGTGCCATCAGTGACGGCTTTGGCTACACCTTC.